What follows are 15 T cell receptor beta chains derived from one specimen sequenced in a study of vaccination and CD4 T cells after COVID-19. These receptors' antigens are unknown. At the Johns Hopkins FTIC core, DNA taken from cultured CD4+ T cells was sequenced by way of the Oncomine TCR Beta short-read assay. MiXCR, applied by TCRdb to the PCR reads, yields one record per CDR3 protein. Counted here are 25,000 or so distinct CDR3 sequences, approximately 67% occurring once; the ten biggest clones make up about a fifth. Described treatment: 10-day PBMC culture with coronavirus spike peptide pools or control peptides (ViraFEST assay). The source material was CD4+ T cells from blood, cultured in vitro, sampled after SARS-CoV-2 vaccination. These receptors originate from a human donor who received a COVID-19 vaccine.

The V call is TRBV27, the J call TRBJ2-3, with D possibly being TRBD1 (5 bases). CDR1 MNHEY and CDR2 SMNVEV come from the germline V gene (reference sequence). V lost 6 bases and J 5 bases, leaving 24 bases between the germline ends. The CDR3 sequence is 17 residues long. CDR3 sequence (DNA): TGTGCCAGCAGCCGCTCCAGGGTGATACAACCCAAAGATACGCAGTATTTT. It specifies CASSRSRVIQPKDTQYF.

The gene calls are TRBV6-1 and TRBJ2-2, with 9 bases aligning to TRBD1. V lost 5 bases to trimming and J lost 1 base; unmatched junction nucleotides: 2. Germline V gene lookup returns CDR1 MNHNS and CDR2 SASEGT. The CDR3 has 15 residues. CDR3 amino acids: CASSRGQGNTGELFF. CDR3 nucleotide sequence: TGTGCCAGCAGTCGGGGACAGGGGAACACCGGGGAGCTGTTTTTT.

In its sample, this clonotype was seen a few times. The CDR3 sequence: CATSRDRDSQETQYF. In DNA form, the CDR3 reads TGTGCCACCAGCAGAGATAGGGACAGCCAAGAGACCCAGTACTTC. The V gene is TRBV15, the J gene TRBJ2-5, with TRBD1 matching 7 bases. Germline loops: CDR1 LNHNV, CDR2 YYDKDF (reference sequence). The CDR3 length is 15 residues. With 0 bases clipped from V and 1 base from J, the junction kept 2 bases outside the gene matches.

This sequence joins TRBV20-1 and TRBJ1-2; D uncertain. Germline CDR1 reads DFQATT; CDR2 reads SNEGSKA (reference sequence). V lost 2 bases and J 3 bases, leaving 13 bases between the germline ends. CDR3 length: 14 amino acids. CDR3 coding DNA: TGCAGTGCTAGAATCCCGGGGTCTGACTATGGCTACACCTTC. Residues: CSARIPGSDYGYTF.

On this clonotype itself: One end of the junction is discordant with germline, which a read error may explain. This rearrangement joins TRBV7-2 to TRBJ1-2, with D perhaps matching TRBD1 (6 bases). Germline lookup yields CDR1 SGHTA and CDR2 FQGNSA. The CDR3 covers 14 residues. CDR3 nucleotide sequence: TGTGTCAGCAGCTTAGTCACAGGGCTTTATGGCTACACCTTC. It translates to CVSSLVTGLYGYTF.

This chain uses TRBV7-9 with TRBJ2-1; 7 bases line up with TRBD2. The CDR3 has 14 amino acids. The V gene's germline CDR1 is SEHNR and CDR2 FQNEAQ (reference sequence). V gave up 8 bases and J gave up 2 bases; unmatched junction bases: 6. CDR3 sequence (DNA): TGTGCCAGCTTGGGGGGAGGGGCCTACAATGAGCAGTTCTTC. Residues: CASLGGGAYNEQFF.

The chain employs TRBV10-3 and TRBJ1-5; TRBD1 matches at 7 bases. The germline gives CDR1 ENHRY, CDR2 SYGVKD. The CDR3 totals 16 residues. With 3 bases clipped from V and 0 bases from J, the junction kept 5 bases outside the gene matches. CDR3 coding DNA: TGTGCCATCAGTGATGGGACAGCTTATAGCAATCAGCCCCAGCATTTT. Translation gives CAISDGTAYSNQPQHF.

The gene calls are TRBV6-1 and TRBJ2-1; 7 nucleotides align to TRBD1. V gave up 6 bases and J gave up 0 bases; unmatched junction bases: 8. This CDR3 has 16 amino acids. Germline V gene sequence: CDR1 MNHNS, CDR2 SASEGT. In DNA, the CDR3 is TGTGCCAGCAGGGGCACGGGACAGAGCTCCTACAATGAGCAGTTCTTC. It encodes CASRGTGQSSYNEQFF.

The chain is built from TRBV12-3 or TRBV12-4 and TRBJ2-7; D is ambiguous. This CDR3 contains 11 residues. The germline V and J ends were trimmed by 5 bases and 5 bases, with 7 bases remaining between them. The CDR3 loop reads CASSLTHEQYF. The CDR3 region has the DNA TGTGCCAGCAGTCTAACACACGAGCAGTACTTC.

This chain joins TRBV6-1 and TRBJ1-1; a possible D gene is TRBD1 (5 bases). Deletions cut 2 bases from V and 1 base from J, with 8 bases between. Germline V gene sequence: CDR1 MNHNS, CDR2 SASEGT. The CDR3 totals 14 residues. The chain's CDR3 is CASSETQGNTEAFF. CDR3 bases: TGTGCCAGCAGTGAAACTCAGGGGAACACTGAAGCTTTCTTT.

This chain links TRBV6-1 with TRBJ2-5; 7 bases agree with TRBD1. Looked up from germline, CDR1 is MNHNS and CDR2 is SASEGT. The J segment lost 2 bases and the V segment lost 8 bases, leaving 8 bases of the junction unmatched. The CDR3 has 14 amino acids. CDR3 protein: CASWGQSHQETQYF. The DNA of the CDR3 is TGTGCCAGCTGGGGACAGAGCCATCAAGAGACCCAGTACTTC.

The CDR3 coding sequence is TGTGCCAGCAGTCGGACAAGCGTCGGGTTGTGGTTCTTC. This codes for CASSRTSVGLWFF. The chain joins TRBV7-9 to TRBJ2-1, with D tentatively TRBD1 (5 bases). The CDR3 is 13 residues long. Germline V gene sequence: CDR1 SEHNR, CDR2 FQNEAQ (reference sequence). The V and J ends lost 6 bases and 15 bases respectively, with 21 bases between them.

This clonotype was counted a few times. The V gene is TRBV27, the J gene TRBJ1-5; no clear D. V lost 1 base, J lost 7 bases, and 11 bases lay in between. In germline, CDR1 is MNHEY, CDR2 SMNVEV (reference sequence). The CDR3 runs to 14 residues. CDR3 amino acids: CASSLLIGSQPQHF. The CDR3 region has the DNA TGTGCCAGCAGTTTATTGATTGGAAGCCAGCCCCAGCATTTT.

DNA for the CDR3: TGTGCCAGCAGCTCTAGCGGGGGGGCCGCGGATGAGCAGTTCTTC. Amino acid sequence: CASSSSGGAADEQFF. V is TRBV6-1 and J is TRBJ2-1, with 12 bases lining up with TRBD2. Per the germline V gene, CDR1 is MNHNS and CDR2 is SASEGT. The CDR3 runs to 15 residues. V dropped 6 bases and J dropped 8; count of bases not matched to a gene: 8.

This clonotype was observed a few times. The rearrangement joins TRBV19 to TRBJ1-2; D gene uncertain. The V gene's germline CDR1 is LNHDA and CDR2 SQIVND (reference sequence). This CDR3 has 17 residues. V shed 4 bases and J shed 3 bases, with 21 bases lying between them. CDR3 sequence reads: CASSKDVINRVYYGYTF. For the CDR3, the DNA is TGTGCCAGTAGTAAGGACGTAATTAACCGTGTGTACTATGGCTACACCTTC.